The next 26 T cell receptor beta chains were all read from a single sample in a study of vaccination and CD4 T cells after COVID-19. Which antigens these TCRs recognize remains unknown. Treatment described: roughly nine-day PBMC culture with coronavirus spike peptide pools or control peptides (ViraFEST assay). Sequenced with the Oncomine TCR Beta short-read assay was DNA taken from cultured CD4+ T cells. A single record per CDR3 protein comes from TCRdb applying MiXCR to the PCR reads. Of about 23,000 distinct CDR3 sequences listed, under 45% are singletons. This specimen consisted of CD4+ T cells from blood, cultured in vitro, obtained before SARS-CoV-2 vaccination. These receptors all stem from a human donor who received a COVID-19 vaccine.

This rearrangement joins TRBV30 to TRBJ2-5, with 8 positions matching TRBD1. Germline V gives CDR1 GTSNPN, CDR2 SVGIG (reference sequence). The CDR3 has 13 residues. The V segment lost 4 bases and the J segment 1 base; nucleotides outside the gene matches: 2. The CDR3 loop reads CAWTGTGQETQYF. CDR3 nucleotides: TGTGCCTGGACCGGGACAGGCCAAGAGACCCAGTACTTC.

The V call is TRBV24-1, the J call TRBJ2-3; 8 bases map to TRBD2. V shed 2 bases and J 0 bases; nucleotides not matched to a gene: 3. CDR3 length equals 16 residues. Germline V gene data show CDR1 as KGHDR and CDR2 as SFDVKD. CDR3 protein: CATSDSGGGSTDTQYF. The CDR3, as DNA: TGTGCCACCAGTGATTCCGGCGGGGGGAGCACAGATACGCAGTATTTT.

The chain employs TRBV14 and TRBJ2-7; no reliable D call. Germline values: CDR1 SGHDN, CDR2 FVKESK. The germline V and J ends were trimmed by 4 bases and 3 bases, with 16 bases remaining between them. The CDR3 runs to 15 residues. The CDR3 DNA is TGTGCCAGCAGCCTAGTGGACGGCACAAACTACGAGCAGTACTTC. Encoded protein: CASSLVDGTNYEQYF.

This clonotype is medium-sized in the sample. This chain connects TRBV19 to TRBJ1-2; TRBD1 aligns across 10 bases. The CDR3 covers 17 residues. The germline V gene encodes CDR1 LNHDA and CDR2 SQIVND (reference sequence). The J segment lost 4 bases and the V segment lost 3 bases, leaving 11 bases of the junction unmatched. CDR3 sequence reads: CASSMGIRRQGAYGYTF. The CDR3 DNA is TGTGCCAGTAGTATGGGGATCCGTCGACAGGGGGCCTATGGCTACACCTTC.

This CDR3 is CASSFLGRGKLFF. The CDR3 DNA follows: TGTGCCAGCAGCTTTTTGGGACGCGGAAAACTGTTTTTT. The chain joins TRBV7-2 to TRBJ1-4; D is possibly TRBD1 (5 bases). CDR1 is SGHTA, CDR2 FQGNSA, per germline. The CDR3 sequence is 13 residues long. Trimming took off 3 bases at V and 10 bases at J, with 12 bases between the two ends.

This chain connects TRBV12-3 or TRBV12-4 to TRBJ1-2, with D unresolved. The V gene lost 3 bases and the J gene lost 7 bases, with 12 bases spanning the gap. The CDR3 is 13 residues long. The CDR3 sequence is CASSFLRSSGYTF. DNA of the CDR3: TGTGCCAGCAGTTTTCTTCGGTCGTCTGGCTACACCTTC.

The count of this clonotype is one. The DNA for the CDR3 is TGTGCCAGCAGCAGACACCGAGACACTGAAGCTTTCTTT. Protein: CASSRHRDTEAFF. J is TRBJ1-1 and V is TRBV2; D call uncertain. Trimming removed 6 bases at V and 3 bases at J, with 11 bases between. Germline assignment: CDR1 SNHLY and CDR2 FYNNEI. This CDR3 comprises 13 residues.

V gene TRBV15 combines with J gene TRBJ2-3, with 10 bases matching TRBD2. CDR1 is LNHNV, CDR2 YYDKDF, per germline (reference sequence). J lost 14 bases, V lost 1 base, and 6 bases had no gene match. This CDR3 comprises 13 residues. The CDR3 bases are TGTGCCACCAGCAGAGTCGGTAGCGGGGGGCGGTATTTT. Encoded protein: CATSRVGSGGRYF.

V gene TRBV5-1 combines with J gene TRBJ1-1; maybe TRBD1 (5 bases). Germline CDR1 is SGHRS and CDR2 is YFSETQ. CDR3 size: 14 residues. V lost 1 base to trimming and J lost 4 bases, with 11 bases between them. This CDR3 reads CASSLSGRGTEAFF. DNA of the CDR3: TGCGCCAGCAGCTTGTCAGGGAGAGGCACTGAAGCTTTCTTT.

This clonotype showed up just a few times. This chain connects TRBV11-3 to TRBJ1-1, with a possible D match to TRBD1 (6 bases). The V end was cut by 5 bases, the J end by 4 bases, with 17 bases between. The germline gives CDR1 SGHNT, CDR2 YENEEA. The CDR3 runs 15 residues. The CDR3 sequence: CASSASGRGGTEAFF. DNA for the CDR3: TGTGCCAGCAGCGCGTCAGGGAGGGGGGGCACTGAAGCTTTCTTT.

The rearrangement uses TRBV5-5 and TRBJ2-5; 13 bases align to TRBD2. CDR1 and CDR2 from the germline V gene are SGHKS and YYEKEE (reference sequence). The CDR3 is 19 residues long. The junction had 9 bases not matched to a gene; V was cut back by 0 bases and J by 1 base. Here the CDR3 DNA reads TGTGCCAGCAGCTTGGCGGTAGGACTAGCGGGGGCGACCCAAGAGACCCAGTACTTC. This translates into CASSLAVGLAGATQETQYF.

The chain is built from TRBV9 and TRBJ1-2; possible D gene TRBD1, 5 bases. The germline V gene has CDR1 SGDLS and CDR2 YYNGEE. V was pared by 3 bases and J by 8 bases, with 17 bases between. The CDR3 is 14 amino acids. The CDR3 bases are TGTGCCAGCAGCGCCGGGCGCAGGGTCGCGGGCTACACCTTC. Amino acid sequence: CASSAGRRVAGYTF.

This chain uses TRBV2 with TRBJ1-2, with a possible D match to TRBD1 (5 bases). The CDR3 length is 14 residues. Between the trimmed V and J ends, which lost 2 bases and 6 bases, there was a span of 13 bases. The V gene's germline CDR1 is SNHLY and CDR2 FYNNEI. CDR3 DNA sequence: TGTGCCAGCAGTGAATTCAGGGAGGCGGATGGCTACACCTTC. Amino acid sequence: CASSEFREADGYTF.

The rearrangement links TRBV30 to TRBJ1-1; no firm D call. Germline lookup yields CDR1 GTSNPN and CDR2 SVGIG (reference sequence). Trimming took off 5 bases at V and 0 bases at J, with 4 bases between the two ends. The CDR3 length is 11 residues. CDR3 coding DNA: TGTGCCTGGGCCATGAACACTGAAGCTTTCTTT. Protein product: CAWAMNTEAFF.

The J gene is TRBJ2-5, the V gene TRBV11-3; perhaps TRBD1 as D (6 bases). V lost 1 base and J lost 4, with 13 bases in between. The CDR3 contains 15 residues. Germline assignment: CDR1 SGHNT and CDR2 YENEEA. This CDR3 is CASSLAGVMGETQYF. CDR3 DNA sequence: TGTGCCAGCAGCTTAGCAGGGGTGATGGGAGAGACCCAGTACTTC.

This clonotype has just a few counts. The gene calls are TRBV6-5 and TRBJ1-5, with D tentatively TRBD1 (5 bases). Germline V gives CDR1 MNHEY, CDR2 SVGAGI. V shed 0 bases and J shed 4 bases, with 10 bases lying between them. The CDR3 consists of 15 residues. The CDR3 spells CASSYSRTTNQPQHF. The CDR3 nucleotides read TGTGCCAGCAGTTACTCGAGGACAACGAATCAGCCCCAGCATTTT.

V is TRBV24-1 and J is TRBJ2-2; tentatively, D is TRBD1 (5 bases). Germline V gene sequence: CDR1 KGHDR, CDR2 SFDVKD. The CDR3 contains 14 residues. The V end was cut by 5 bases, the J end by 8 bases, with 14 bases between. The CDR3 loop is CATSGRAPPGELFF. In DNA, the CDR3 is TGTGCCACCAGTGGCAGGGCCCCACCGGGGGAGCTGTTTTTT.

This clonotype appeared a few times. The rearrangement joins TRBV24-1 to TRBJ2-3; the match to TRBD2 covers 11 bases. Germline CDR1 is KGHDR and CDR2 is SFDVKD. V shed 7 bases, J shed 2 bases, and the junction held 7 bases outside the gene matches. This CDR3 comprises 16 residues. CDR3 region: CATRPTSGVPTDTQYF. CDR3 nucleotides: TGTGCCACCAGGCCGACTAGCGGGGTACCCACAGATACGCAGTATTTT.

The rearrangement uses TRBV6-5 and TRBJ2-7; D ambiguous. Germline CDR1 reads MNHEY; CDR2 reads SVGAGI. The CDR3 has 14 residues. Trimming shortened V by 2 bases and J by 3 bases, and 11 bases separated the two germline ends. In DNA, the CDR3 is TGTGCCAGCAGTTACGCTCGAAGAGACTACGAGCAGTACTTC. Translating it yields CASSYARRDYEQYF.

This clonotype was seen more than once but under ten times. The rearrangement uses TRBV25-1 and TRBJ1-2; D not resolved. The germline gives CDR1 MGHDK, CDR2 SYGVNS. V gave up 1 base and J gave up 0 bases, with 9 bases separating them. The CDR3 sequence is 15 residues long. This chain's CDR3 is CASSEFLGTNYGYTF. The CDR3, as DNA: TGTGCCAGCAGTGAATTTCTGGGTACTAACTATGGCTACACCTTC.

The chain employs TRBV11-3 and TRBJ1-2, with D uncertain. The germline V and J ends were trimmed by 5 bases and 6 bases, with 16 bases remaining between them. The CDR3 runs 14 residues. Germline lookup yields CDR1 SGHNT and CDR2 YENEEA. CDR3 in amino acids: CASSPIQESDGYTF. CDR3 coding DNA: TGTGCCAGCAGCCCTATTCAGGAATCGGATGGCTACACCTTC. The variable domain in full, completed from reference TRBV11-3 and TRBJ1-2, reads EAGVVQSPRYKIIEKKQPVAFWCNPISGHNTLYWYLQNLGQGPELLIRYENEEAVDDSQLPKDRFSAERLKGVDSTLKIQPAELGDSAVYLCASSPIQESDGYTFGSGTRLTVV.

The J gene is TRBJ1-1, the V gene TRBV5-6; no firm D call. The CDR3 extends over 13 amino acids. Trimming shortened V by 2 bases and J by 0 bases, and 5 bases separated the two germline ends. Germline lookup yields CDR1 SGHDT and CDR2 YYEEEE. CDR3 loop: CASSLTVNTEAFF. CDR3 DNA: TGTGCCAGCAGCTTAACAGTGAACACTGAAGCTTTCTTT.

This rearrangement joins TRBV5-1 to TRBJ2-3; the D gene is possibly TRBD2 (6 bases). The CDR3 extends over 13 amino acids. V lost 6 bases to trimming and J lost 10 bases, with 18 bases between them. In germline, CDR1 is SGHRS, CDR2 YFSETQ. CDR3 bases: TGCGCCAGCACCCATCCGGGACTCTCTGCGCAGTATTTT. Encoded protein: CASTHPGLSAQYF.

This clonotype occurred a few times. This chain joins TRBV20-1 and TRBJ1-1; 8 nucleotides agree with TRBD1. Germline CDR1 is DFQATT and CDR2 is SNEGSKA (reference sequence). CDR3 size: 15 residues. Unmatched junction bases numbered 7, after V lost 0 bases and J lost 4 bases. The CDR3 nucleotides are TGCAGTGCTAGAGATTGGGGCGGACAGGGCACTGAAGCTTTCTTT. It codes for CSARDWGGQGTEAFF.

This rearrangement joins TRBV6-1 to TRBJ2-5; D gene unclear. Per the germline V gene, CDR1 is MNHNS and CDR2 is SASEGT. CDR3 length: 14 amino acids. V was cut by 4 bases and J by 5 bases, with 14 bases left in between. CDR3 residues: CASSGTVLGETQYF. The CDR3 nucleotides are TGTGCCAGCAGTGGCACAGTGTTGGGGGAGACCCAGTACTTC.

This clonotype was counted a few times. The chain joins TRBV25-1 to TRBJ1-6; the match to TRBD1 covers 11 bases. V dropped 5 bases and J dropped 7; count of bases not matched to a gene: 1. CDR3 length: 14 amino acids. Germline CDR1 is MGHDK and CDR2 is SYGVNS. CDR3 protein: CASSRTGGNSPLHF. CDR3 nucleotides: TGTGCCAGCAGTCGGACAGGGGGCAATTCACCCCTCCACTTT.